This entry features one T cell receptor beta chain sequence. The antigen is undetermined. Noted time point: persistent/refractory GD, antithyroid drugs over 5 years with positive TRAb. Isolated PBMC RNA provided the starting material for the TCR library. American Thyroid Association guidelines served as the basis for diagnosing Graves' disease. This CDR3 comprises 15 residues. CDR1 MNHEY and CDR2 SVGAGI come from the germline V gene. Between the trimmed V and J ends, which lost 2 bases and 3 bases, there was a span of 14 bases. This entry comes from a study of regulatory T cells in long-lasting Graves disease. The study, taken as a whole, reports: TRBV28, TRBJ1-2 and TRBJ2-5 were favored in persistent disease.

For TCR beta, libraries came from iRepertoire HTBI primers and Arm-PCR of CDR3 regions. TCRdb re-derived calls from the multiplex PCR reads in MiXCR, one entry per CDR3 protein. The table includes more than 650,000 distinct CDR3 sequences, around 30% detected once. The sequenced sample was peripheral blood mononuclear cells (PBMCs), obtained when the disease was refractory, from a patient treated with antithyroid drugs. The TCR originated in a female donor with Graves disease. The chain uses TRBV6-5 and TRBJ2-7; no definite D call. The CDR3 spells CASSYTSALNYEQYF. DNA of the CDR3: TGTGCCAGCAGTTACACGTCAGCCCTTAACTACGAGCAGTACTTC.